Below are 23 T cell receptor beta chains sequenced from a single sample in a study of blood T cell repertoires in COVID-19. Produced via immunoSEQ multiplex PCR; TCRdb's table is partial and in-frame only. The top ten hold around 3% of the sample, which has some 350,000 clones, over 70% seen once. The specimen was peripheral blood. The receptors derive from a man aged 25-45 years with active or convalescent COVID-19.

The gene calls are TRBV28 and TRBJ2-3, with D possibly TRBD1 on 6 matching bases. V lost 5 bases and J 0 bases, leaving 12 bases between the germline ends. The CDR3 loop spans 15 amino acids. The germline V gene has CDR1 MDHEN and CDR2 SYDVKM. CDR3 bases: TGTGCCAGCAGTCAGGGACACACCAGCACAGATACGCAGTATTTT. Protein sequence: CASSQGHTSTDTQYF.

The genes are TRBV19 and TRBJ1-4; 7 nucleotides align to TRBD1. The CDR3 runs 11 residues. With V trimmed by 9 bases and J by 7 bases, 2 bases remained unmatched. Germline CDR1 LNHDA, CDR2 SQIVND (reference sequence). CDR3 coding DNA: TGTGCCAGCAGGACAGGTGAAAAACTGTTTTTT. Its translation is CASRTGEKLFF. Full variable domain (missing parts from reference TRBV19 and TRBJ1-4): DGGITQSPKYLFRKEGQNVTLSCEQNLNHDAMYWYRQDPGQGLRLIYYSQIVNDFQKGDIAEGYSVSREKKESFPLTVTSAQKNPTAFYLCASRTGEKLFFGSGTQLSVL.

This clone turned up a few times. This chain uses TRBV21-1 with TRBJ2-1; TRBD1 is taken as the D call from the table, unchecked against the DNA. TRBV21-1 is a pseudogene. The CDR3 consists of 14 residues. CDR3 DNA: TGTGCCAGCAGCAAATACAAGCAGGGGAATGAGCAGTTCTTC. Translating it yields CASSKYKQGNEQFF.

The rearrangement uses TRBV28 and TRBJ2-3, with no clear D. Germline V gene lookup returns CDR1 MDHEN and CDR2 SYDVKM. Trimming took off 6 bases at V and 1 base at J, with 11 bases between the two ends. This CDR3 has 14 residues. CDR3 loop: CASRPSQRTDTQYF. DNA for the CDR3: TGTGCCAGCAGACCCTCACAGCGCACAGATACGCAGTATTTT. The entire variable domain, with the rest obtained from reference TRBV28 and TRBJ2-3, is as follows: DVKVTQSSRYLVKRTGEKVFLECVQDMDHENMFWYRQDPGLGLRLIYFSYDVKMKEKGDIPEGYSVSREKKERFSLILESASTNQTSMYLCASRPSQRTDTQYFGPGTRLTVL.

This clone was recorded a few times. The gene calls are TRBV6-5 and TRBJ1-1; the match to TRBD1 covers 7 bases. V lost 7 bases and J lost 0; bases outside the gene matches: 5. The germline V gene has CDR1 MNHEY and CDR2 SVGAGI. This CDR3 spans 14 amino acids. The CDR3 nucleotides read TGTGCCAGCAAAAGGGGGCCCATGAACACTGAAGCTTTCTTT. It encodes CASKRGPMNTEAFF.

This clone was seen only once. The gene calls are TRBV2 and TRBJ2-2; 8 nucleotides match TRBD1. The germline V gene encodes CDR1 SNHLY and CDR2 FYNNEI. This CDR3 contains 16 residues. V gave up 6 bases and J gave up 1 base; unmatched junction bases: 7. The chain's CDR3 is CASSWTGTGNTGELFF. In DNA, the CDR3 is TGTGCCAGCAGCTGGACCGGGACAGGGAACACCGGGGAGCTGTTTTTT.

This chain connects TRBV21-1 to TRBJ1-1; the table's D gene call, TRBD1, was not cross checked with the DNA. TRBV21-1 is annotated as a pseudogene. The CDR3 sequence is 18 residues long. CDR3 sequence reads: CASSSGPTGPHLNTEAFF. In DNA, the CDR3 is TGTGCCAGCAGCTCCGGGCCGACAGGGCCTCATTTAAACACTGAAGCTTTCTTT.

This rearrangement joins TRBV6-1 to TRBJ1-2; no definite D call. CDR1 MNHNS and CDR2 SASEGT come from the germline V gene. Trimming removed 3 bases from V and 7 bases from J, with 18 bases in between. The CDR3 contains 15 residues. CDR3 residues: CASSEFSLSPSGYTF. The CDR3 DNA sequence: TGTGCCAGCAGTGAGTTTTCCCTGTCCCCCTCTGGCTACACCTTC.

This rearrangement joins TRBV15 to TRBJ2-1; perhaps TRBD1 as D (5 bases). Germline CDR1 LNHNV, CDR2 YYDKDF (reference sequence). V lost 4 bases, J lost 4 bases, and 14 bases lay in between. This CDR3 region has 15 residues. The CDR3 sequence: CATSKRQGEYNEQFF. CDR3 sequence (DNA): TGTGCCACCAGCAAACGGCAGGGCGAGTACAATGAGCAGTTCTTC.

This clone has a single count. V usage is TRBV18 and J usage is TRBJ2-7; TRBD2 matches 7 bases. V gave up 3 bases and J gave up 2 bases; unmatched junction bases: 7. The germline gives CDR1 KGHSH, CDR2 LQKENI. This CDR3 comprises 15 residues. CDR3 region: CASSPDAGAAYEQYF. CDR3 coding DNA: TGTGCCAGCTCACCGGATGCGGGAGCGGCCTACGAGCAGTACTTC.

A single count supports this clone. This rearrangement joins TRBV5-1 to TRBJ1-1; D unresolved. Germline values: CDR1 SGHRS, CDR2 YFSETQ. V lost 4 bases and J lost 4, with 11 bases in between. The CDR3 has 13 amino acids. CDR3 in amino acids: CASSPVEGTEAFF. CDR3 nucleotide sequence: TGCGCCAGCAGCCCCGTCGAGGGCACTGAAGCTTTCTTT.

The V gene is TRBV6-4, the J gene TRBJ1-1, with D tentatively TRBD1 (6 bases). CDR3 size: 14 residues. The germline CDR1 and CDR2 sequences are MRHNA and SNTAGT. The ends were cut back, 5 bases at V and 1 base at J, with 11 bases in the middle. This CDR3 is CASSPSGANTEAFF. Written as DNA, the CDR3 is TGTGCCAGCAGTCCTTCAGGGGCGAACACTGAAGCTTTCTTT.

The chain carries TRBV7-9 and TRBJ1-1; the D is unclear. Deletions cut 10 bases from V and 7 bases from J, with 10 bases between. The CDR3 runs to 10 residues. Germline CDR1 and CDR2: SEHNR and FQNEAQ (reference sequence). DNA of the CDR3: TGTGCCACCTCAGATCTTGAAGCTTTCTTT. It encodes CATSDLEAFF. Combining the CDR3 with reference TRBV7-9 and TRBJ1-1 gives the whole variable domain DTGVSQNPRHKITKRGQNVTFRCDPISEHNRLYWYRQTLGQGPEFLTYFQNEAQLEKSRLLSDRFSAERPKGSFSTLEIQRTEQGDSAMYLCATSDLEAFFGQGTRLTVV.

This clone was observed many times. The gene calls are TRBV19 and TRBJ1-2, with a weak D call TRBD1 (6 bases). The CDR3 is 15 residues long. Trimming stripped 7 bases from V and 5 bases from J, with 20 bases between. Germline lookup yields CDR1 LNHDA and CDR2 SQIVND (reference sequence). CDR3 bases: TGTGCCAGTACTCCCGCCCGGGGGGCTCAATATGGCTACACCTTC. Protein product: CASTPARGAQYGYTF.

The chain employs TRBV2 and TRBJ2-1; the match to TRBD2 covers 8 bases. The J segment lost 0 bases and the V segment lost 9 bases, leaving 4 bases of the junction unmatched. This CDR3 spans 14 amino acids. Germline lookup yields CDR1 SNHLY and CDR2 FYNNEI. The CDR3 DNA reads TGTGCCAGTCGCGGGGGGAGCTCCTACAATGAGCAGTTCTTC. Its translation: CASRGGSSYNEQFF. Full variable domain (remainder filled in from reference TRBV2 and TRBJ2-1): EPEVTQTPSHQVTQMGQEVILRCVPISNHLYFYWYRQILGQKVEFLVSFYNNEISEKSEIFDDQFSVERPDGSNFTLKIRSTKLEDSAMYFCASRGGSSYNEQFFGPGTRLTVL.

CDR3 sequence reads: CASSARDRGPPTEAFF. In nucleotides, the CDR3 is TGTGCCAGCAGCGCCCGGGACAGGGGGCCCCCCACTGAAGCTTTCTTT. J is TRBJ1-1 and V is TRBV7-9; 12 positions agree with TRBD1. V trimming: 5 bases; J trimming: 4 bases; junction bases outside the gene matches: 8. CDR3 length equals 16 residues. The germline V gene encodes CDR1 SEHNR and CDR2 FQNEAQ (reference sequence).

The chain has TRBV19 and TRBJ1-2, with 9 bases lining up with TRBD1. V gave up 4 bases and J gave up 5 bases; unmatched junction bases: 8. CDR3 size: 15 residues. Germline loops: CDR1 LNHDA, CDR2 SQIVND (reference sequence). In DNA form, the CDR3 reads TGTGCCAGTAGTACCCAGGGACAGGGAGAATATGGCTACACCTTC. It specifies CASSTQGQGEYGYTF.

The chain has TRBV7-3 and TRBJ2-1; TRBD2 matches 9 bases. Germline trimming cut 3 bases from V and 2 bases from J; bases unmatched to any gene: 2. From germline, CDR1 is SGHTA and CDR2 FQGTGA. The CDR3 loop spans 15 amino acids. CDR3 residues: CASSLTSGTYNEQFF. The CDR3 DNA reads as TGTGCCAGCAGCTTGACTAGCGGCACCTACAATGAGCAGTTCTTC.

This clone is a singleton in its sample. The chain recombines TRBV5-1 with TRBJ1-1; 9 bases are a match to TRBD1. This CDR3 region has 14 residues. V lost 2 bases to trimming and J lost 5 bases; unmatched junction nucleotides: 4. Germline assignment: CDR1 SGHRS and CDR2 YFSETQ. This CDR3 reads CASSFPDRGTEAFF. As DNA, the CDR3 is TGCGCCAGCAGCTTCCCGGACAGGGGAACTGAAGCTTTCTTT.

The chain uses TRBV4-1 and TRBJ2-3; 9 bases map to TRBD2. Germline V gene lookup returns CDR1 MGHRA and CDR2 YSYEKL. Germline trimming cut 0 bases from V and 3 bases from J; bases unmatched to any gene: 7. This CDR3 is built from 17 residues. This chain's CDR3 is CASSQDRELAGTDTQYF. The DNA for the CDR3 is TGCGCCAGCAGCCAAGATCGAGAGCTAGCGGGAACAGATACGCAGTATTTT.

The chain has TRBV6-5 and TRBJ1-2; no firm D call. This CDR3 contains 13 residues. Germline-derived CDR1 and CDR2 are MNHEY and SVGAGI. Trimming left V 1 base short and J 2 bases short, with 5 bases between. The CDR3 nucleotides read TGTGCCAGCAGTTACTTGGAGAACTATGGCTACACCTTC. It is translated as CASSYLENYGYTF.

This rearrangement joins TRBV6-5 to TRBJ1-2; 7 nucleotides line up with TRBD1. Trimming took 6 bases from V and 4 from J; bases not matched to a gene: 8. Germline V lookup: CDR1 MNHEY, CDR2 SVGAGI. CDR3 length: 14 residues. The CDR3 DNA reads TGTGCCAGCAGGGTCCTACAGGGGTCCTATGGCTACACCTTC. Residues: CASRVLQGSYGYTF.

The chain recombines TRBV10-3 with TRBJ2-1, with 9 bases fitting TRBD1. The V gene end was trimmed by 6 bases and the J gene end by 6 bases; junction bases not matched to a gene: 6. Germline lookup yields CDR1 ENHRY and CDR2 SYGVKD. CDR3 length: 14 residues. CDR3 protein: CAIRGDRDSNEQFF. Here the CDR3 DNA reads TGTGCCATCAGGGGGGACAGGGACTCCAATGAGCAGTTCTTC.